This T cell receptor beta chain was observed in a study of blood T cell repertoires in COVID-19. Assay: immunoSEQ multiplex PCR; the TCRdb copy retains only in-frame clones and omits some. The repertoire holds 150,000 to 200,000 clones, with over 75% as singletons. This sequence originates from a human donor with acute COVID-19. The donor label of this sample is uncertain. Input material: PBMCs or T cells enriched from blood (not recorded which).

The chain's CDR3 is CAISELGTNEKLFF. DNA for the CDR3: TGTGCCATCAGTGAGTTGGGCACTAATGAAAAACTGTTTTTT. The V call is TRBV10-3, the J call TRBJ1-4; no clear D gene. Germline V gene lookup returns CDR1 ENHRY and CDR2 SYGVKD. The CDR3 extends over 14 amino acids. V lost 1 base and J 2 bases, leaving 5 bases between the germline ends.